The 9 T cell receptor beta chains below come from one sample, sequenced in a study of beta chain features in type 1 diabetes. cDNA synthesis used the whole RNA isolate, giving expressed TCRB sequences. Here immunoSEQ multiplex PCR was the method, and the copy in TCRdb shows in-frame clones only, minus some. The sample holds 400,000 to 450,000 clones, more than 11% seen once. Sequenced input: naive CD4+ T cells from blood. The source of these receptors is a man aged 30 to 39 in good health.

This clone was detected only a few times. The chain employs TRBV6-5 and TRBJ2-2, with 7 bases aligning to TRBD1. J lost 7 bases, V lost 5 bases, and 10 bases had no gene match. Germline V gene lookup returns CDR1 MNHEY and CDR2 SVGAGI. This CDR3 is built from 15 residues. The CDR3 bases are TGTGCCAGCAGTCGCCAGACAGGGTTTAGCGGGGAGCTGTTTTTT. It codes for CASSRQTGFSGELFF.

This clone appeared a few times. This chain joins TRBV6-5 and TRBJ2-5; D not certain. Germline V gene lookup returns CDR1 MNHEY and CDR2 SVGAGI. This CDR3 is built from 12 residues. V was shortened by 4 bases and J by 5 bases, with 8 bases between the two germline ends. CDR3 region: CASSSVRETQYF. Written as DNA, the CDR3 is TGTGCCAGCAGTTCAGTCCGGGAGACCCAGTACTTC.

This clone has only a few counts. The rearrangement uses TRBV4-1 and TRBJ2-2, with no clear D. Deletions cut 0 bases from V and 6 bases from J, with 20 bases between. Germline values: CDR1 MGHRA, CDR2 YSYEKL. The CDR3 consists of 18 residues. The CDR3 protein is CASSQDSTKVSFAGELFF. In DNA form, the CDR3 reads TGCGCCAGCAGCCAAGACAGCACCAAGGTATCCTTTGCCGGGGAGCTGTTTTTT.

The chain joins TRBV30 to TRBJ2-1; D perhaps matches TRBD2 (6 bases). CDR1 is GTSNPN and CDR2 is SVGIG in the germline V gene (reference sequence). The CDR3 is made up of 15 amino acids. The ends were cut back, 1 base at V and 0 bases at J, with 10 bases in the middle. The CDR3 DNA reads TGTGCCTGGAGTGGAGAGACTAGCTCCTACAATGAGCAGTTCTTC. This gives the protein CAWSGETSSYNEQFF.

This chain's CDR3 is CASSQAGGHLNTEAFF. The CDR3 nucleotides are TGCGCCAGCAGCCAAGCTGGGGGACATCTGAACACTGAAGCTTTCTTT. The gene calls are TRBV4-1 and TRBJ1-1, with TRBD1 as a possible D gene (6 bases). The V gene's germline CDR1 is MGHRA and CDR2 YSYEKL. The CDR3 runs to 16 residues. The V end lost 1 base, the J end lost 0 bases, and 12 bases lay between the germline ends.

This clone appeared a few times. The rearrangement links TRBV15 to TRBJ2-5; tentative D call: TRBD2 (5 bases). The end of the DNA is better explained by TRBJ2-7, so the J call may be wrong. The CDR3 runs 14 residues. CDR1 is LNHNV, CDR2 YYDKDF, per germline (reference sequence). CDR3 in amino acids: CATSRDRGPYEQYF. In nucleotides, the CDR3 is TGTGCCACCAGCAGAGACCGAGGGCCCTACGAGCAGTACTTC.

This rearrangement joins TRBV29-1 to TRBJ2-3, with TRBD1 matching over 8 bases. Germline CDR1 reads SQVTM; CDR2 reads ANQGSEA. The CDR3 consists of 14 residues. The V and J ends lost 8 bases and 1 base, in that order; junction bases with no gene match: 8. CDR3 sequence (DNA): TGCAGCACCTCAGGGGGCCCTCGCACAGATACGCAGTATTTT. As protein: CSTSGGPRTDTQYF.

The V and J genes are TRBV15 and TRBJ2-3; no definite D call. The CDR3 extends over 12 amino acids. Trimming cost V 6 bases and J 2 bases, with 6 bases left between them. Germline V CDR1 and CDR2: LNHNV, YYDKDF (reference sequence). This chain's CDR3 is CATSEFTDTQYF. The CDR3 DNA reads TGTGCCACCAGTGAATTCACAGATACGCAGTATTTT.

The chain couples TRBV11-2 to TRBJ2-3; the match to TRBD2 covers 12 bases. Germline CDR1 SGHAT, CDR2 FQNNGV. The CDR3 is made up of 15 amino acids. V lost 5 bases and J lost 4; bases outside the gene matches: 4. The CDR3 DNA sequence: TGTGCCAGCAGCCCTAGCGGGGGGGCGGCAGATACGCAGTATTTT. Protein product: CASSPSGGAADTQYF. The whole variable domain, filled in from reference TRBV11-2 and TRBJ2-3, reads EAGVAQSPRYKIIEKRQSVAFWCNPISGHATLYWYQQILGQGPKLLIQFQNNGVVDDSQLPKDRFSAERLKGVDSTLKIQPAKLEDSAVYLCASSPSGGAADTQYFGPGTRLTVL.